This T cell receptor (beta chain) was captured in a study of T cell changes during pregnancy in multiple sclerosis. The CDR3 has 14 residues. Germline V gene sequence: CDR1 MNHEY, CDR2 SMNVEV (reference sequence). V lost 3 bases, J lost 4 bases, and 11 bases lay in between. The data were produced by immunoSEQ multiplex PCR, yet TCRdb's version contains in-frame clones alone and is incomplete. The profile covers 15,000 to 18,000 clones, with 65% to 90% appearing a single time and roughly a sixth taken by the ten largest. The V gene is TRBV27, the J gene TRBJ2-3, with D maybe TRBD2 (5 bases). The source is a female donor in good health, enrolled as a control in a pregnancy study. The sample was CD8+ T cells from peripheral blood mononuclear cells, taken after pregnancy. CDR3 loop: CASSFTRVADTQYF. As DNA, the CDR3 is TGTGCCAGCAGTTTTACGAGGGTAGCAGATACGCAGTATTTT.